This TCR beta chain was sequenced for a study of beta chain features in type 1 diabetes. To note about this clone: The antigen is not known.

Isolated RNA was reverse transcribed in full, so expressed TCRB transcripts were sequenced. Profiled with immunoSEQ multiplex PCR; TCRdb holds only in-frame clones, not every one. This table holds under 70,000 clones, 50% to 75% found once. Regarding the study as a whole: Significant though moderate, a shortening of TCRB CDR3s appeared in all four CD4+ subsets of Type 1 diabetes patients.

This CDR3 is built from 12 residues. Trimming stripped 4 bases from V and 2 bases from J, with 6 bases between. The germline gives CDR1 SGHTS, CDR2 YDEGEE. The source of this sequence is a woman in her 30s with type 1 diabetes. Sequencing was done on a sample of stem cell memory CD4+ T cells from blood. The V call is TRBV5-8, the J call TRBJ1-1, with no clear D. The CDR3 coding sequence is TGTGCCAGCAGCATCTATAACACTGAAGCTTTCTTT. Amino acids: CASSIYNTEAFF.